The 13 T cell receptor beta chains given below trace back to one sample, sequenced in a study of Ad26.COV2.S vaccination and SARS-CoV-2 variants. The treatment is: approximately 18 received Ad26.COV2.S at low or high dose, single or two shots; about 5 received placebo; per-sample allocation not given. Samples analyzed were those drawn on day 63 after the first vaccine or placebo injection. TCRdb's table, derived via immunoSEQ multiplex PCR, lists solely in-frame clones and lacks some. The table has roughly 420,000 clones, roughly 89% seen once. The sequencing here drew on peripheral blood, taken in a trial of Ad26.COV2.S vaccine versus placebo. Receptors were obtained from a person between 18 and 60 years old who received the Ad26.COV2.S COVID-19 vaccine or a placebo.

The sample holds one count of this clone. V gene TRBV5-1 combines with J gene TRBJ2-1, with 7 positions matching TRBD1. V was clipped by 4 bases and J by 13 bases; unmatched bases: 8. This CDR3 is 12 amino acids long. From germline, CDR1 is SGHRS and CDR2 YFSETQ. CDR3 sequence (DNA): TGCGCCAGCAGCATAGGACAGGACCCTCAGTTCTTC. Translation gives CASSIGQDPQFF.

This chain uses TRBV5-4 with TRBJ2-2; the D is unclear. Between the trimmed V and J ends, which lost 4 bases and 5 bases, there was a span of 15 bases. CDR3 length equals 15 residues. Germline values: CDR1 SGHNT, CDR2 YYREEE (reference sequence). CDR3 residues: CASSLPVGDTGELFF. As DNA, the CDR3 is TGTGCCAGCAGCCTACCCGTTGGGGATACCGGGGAGCTGTTTTTT.

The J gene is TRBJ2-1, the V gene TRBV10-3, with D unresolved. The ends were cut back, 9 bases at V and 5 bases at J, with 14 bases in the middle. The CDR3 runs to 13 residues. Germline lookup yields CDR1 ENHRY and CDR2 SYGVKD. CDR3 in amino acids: CAILGSWDNEQFF. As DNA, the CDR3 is TGTGCCATACTGGGCAGTTGGGACAATGAGCAGTTCTTC.

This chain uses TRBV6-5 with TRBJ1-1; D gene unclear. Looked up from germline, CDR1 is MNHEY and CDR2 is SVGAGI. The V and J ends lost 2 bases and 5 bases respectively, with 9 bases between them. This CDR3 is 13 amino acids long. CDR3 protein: CASSYVRGTEAFF. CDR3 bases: TGTGCCAGCAGTTACGTCCGGGGTACTGAAGCTTTCTTT.

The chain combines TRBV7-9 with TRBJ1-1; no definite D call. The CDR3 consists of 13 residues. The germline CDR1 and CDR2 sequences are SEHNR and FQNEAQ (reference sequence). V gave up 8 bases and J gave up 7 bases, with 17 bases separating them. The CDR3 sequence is CASSFGREDEAFF. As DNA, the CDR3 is TGTGCCAGCTCTTTTGGGAGAGAGGATGAAGCTTTCTTT.

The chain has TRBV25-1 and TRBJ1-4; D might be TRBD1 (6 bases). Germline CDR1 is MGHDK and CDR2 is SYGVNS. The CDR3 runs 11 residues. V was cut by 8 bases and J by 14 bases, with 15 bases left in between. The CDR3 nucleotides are TGTGCCAGCGGGGGGCAACAGGATCTGTTTTTT. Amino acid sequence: CASGGQQDLFF.

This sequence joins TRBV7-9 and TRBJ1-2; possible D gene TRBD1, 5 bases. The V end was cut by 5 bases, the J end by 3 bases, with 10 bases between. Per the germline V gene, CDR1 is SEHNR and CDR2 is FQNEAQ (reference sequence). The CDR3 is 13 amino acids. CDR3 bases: TGTGCCAGCAGCCATGACAGCTACTATGGCTACACCTTC. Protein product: CASSHDSYYGYTF.

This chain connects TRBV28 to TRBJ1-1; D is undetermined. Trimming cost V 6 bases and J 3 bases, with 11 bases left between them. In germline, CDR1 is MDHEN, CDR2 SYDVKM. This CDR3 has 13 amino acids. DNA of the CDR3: TGTGCCAGCAGGGCGCCCGGGGACACTGAAGCTTTCTTT. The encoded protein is CASRAPGDTEAFF.

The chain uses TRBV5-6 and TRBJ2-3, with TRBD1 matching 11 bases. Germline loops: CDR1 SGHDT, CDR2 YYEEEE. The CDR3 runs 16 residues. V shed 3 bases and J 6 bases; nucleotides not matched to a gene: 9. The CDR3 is CASSSTRDRGTDTQYF. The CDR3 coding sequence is TGTGCCAGCAGCTCTACTCGGGACAGGGGGACGGATACGCAGTATTTT.

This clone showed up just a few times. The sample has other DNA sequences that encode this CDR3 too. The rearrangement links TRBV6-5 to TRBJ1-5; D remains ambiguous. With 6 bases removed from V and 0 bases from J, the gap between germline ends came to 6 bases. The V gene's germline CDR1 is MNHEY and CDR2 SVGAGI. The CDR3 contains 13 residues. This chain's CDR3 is CASSPYSNQPQHF. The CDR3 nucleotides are TGTGCCAGCAGCCCGTATAGCAATCAGCCCCAGCATTTT.

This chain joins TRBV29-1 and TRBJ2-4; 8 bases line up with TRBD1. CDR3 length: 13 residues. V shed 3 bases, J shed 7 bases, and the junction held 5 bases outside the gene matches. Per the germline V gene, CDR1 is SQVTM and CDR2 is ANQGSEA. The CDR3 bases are TGCAGCGTTGAGCAGGGGGCGCGGAACATTCAGTACTTC. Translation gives CSVEQGARNIQYF. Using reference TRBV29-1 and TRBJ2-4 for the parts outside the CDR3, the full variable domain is SAVISQKPSRDICQRGTSLTIQCQVDSQVTMMFWYRQQPGQSLTLIATANQGSEATYESGFVIDKFPISRPNLTFSTLTVSNMSPEDSSIYLCSVEQGARNIQYFGAGTRLSVL.

The DNA for the CDR3 is TGTGCCAGCAGCACTCGGGCGCCGGGAAGTCAGCCCCAGCATTTT. It encodes CASSTRAPGSQPQHF. The chain recombines TRBV7-8 with TRBJ1-5; no reliable D call. In germline, CDR1 is SGHVS, CDR2 FQNEAQ. Trimming took off 5 bases at V and 6 bases at J, with 17 bases between the two ends. This CDR3 region has 15 residues.

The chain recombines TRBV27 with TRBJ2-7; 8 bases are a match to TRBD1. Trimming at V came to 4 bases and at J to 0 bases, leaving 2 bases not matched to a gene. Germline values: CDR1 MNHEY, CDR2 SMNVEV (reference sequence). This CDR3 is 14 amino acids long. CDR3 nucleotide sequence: TGTGCCAGCAGTTGGACAGGGAGCTCCTACGAGCAGTACTTC. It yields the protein CASSWTGSSYEQYF.